The source of this T cell receptor (beta chain) is a study of blood T cell repertoires in COVID-19. Background on the study: Nucleic acid was either cDNA or gDNA, and it came from T cells, B-cell-depleted T cells, or PBMCs.

This clone appeared a few times. In the original workflow: Amplification of reference gene primers was used by the study to estimate nucleated cell counts. Sequencing was performed with immunoSEQ multiplex PCR; in TCRdb, only in-frame clones are kept and a portion is missing. The V and J calls and clone size come from that table; D and trimming were worked out from the DNA. The sample contains roughly 190,000 clones, 75% to 90% of which appear only once. The receptor's source is a man aged 55 to 70 with acute or convalescent COVID-19. The sequencing sample was made of peripheral blood.

CDR3 region: CASSLPGNNSPLHF. The CDR3 DNA follows: TGTGCCAGTAGTCTGCCAGGGAATAATTCACCCCTCCACTTT. The chain is built from TRBV19 and TRBJ1-6; D may be TRBD1 (5 bases). The CDR3 covers 14 residues. V was clipped by 5 bases and J by 5 bases, with 10 bases between them. Germline CDR1 reads LNHDA; CDR2 reads SQIVND (reference sequence).